The 22 T cell receptor beta chains below come from one sample, sequenced in a study of cytomegalovirus exposure and HLA in healthy donors. Primers included in the PCR were 60 Vbeta and 13 Jbeta primers. TCRdb keeps only in-frame clones here, not all; method: immunoSEQ multiplex PCR. The table includes approximately 90,000 clones, 60% to 80% detected once. Input material: PBMCs. The receptors originated from a man aged 25 to 40 in good health and CMV-seronegative.

The gene calls are TRBV28 and TRBJ1-1, with 12 nucleotides matching TRBD1. Trimming removed 4 bases from V and 0 bases from J; junction bases left unmatched: 9. This CDR3 spans 18 amino acids. From germline, CDR1 is MDHEN and CDR2 SYDVKM. The CDR3 sequence: CASSYTGTGGAVNTEAFF. In DNA, the CDR3 is TGTGCCAGCAGTTATACCGGGACAGGGGGCGCCGTGAACACTGAAGCTTTCTTT.

The V call is TRBV19, the J call TRBJ1-2; 9 bases fit TRBD1. The CDR3 extends over 14 amino acids. Germline CDR1 and CDR2: LNHDA and SQIVND (reference sequence). After removal of 7 bases from V and 5 bases from J, the junction contained 8 bases not matched to a gene. The CDR3 DNA follows: TGTGCCAGTAACAGACGGACAGGGGATTATGGCTACACCTTC. Translation: CASNRRTGDYGYTF.

A single count supports this clone. The V gene is TRBV11-2, the J gene TRBJ1-1, with TRBD1 as a possible D gene (5 bases). CDR1 and CDR2 from the germline V gene are SGHAT and FQNNGV. With 6 bases removed from V and 3 bases from J, the gap between germline ends came to 11 bases. This CDR3 region has 13 residues. The CDR3 DNA reads TGTGCCAGCAGACCTAAAGGGGACACTGAAGCTTTCTTT. It translates to CASRPKGDTEAFF.

The chain links TRBV7-8 to TRBJ2-1; 7 nucleotides align to TRBD2. J gave up 4 bases and V 5 bases, and 11 bases lay outside the gene matches. CDR1 and CDR2 (germline): SGHVS, FQNEAQ. This CDR3 is 16 amino acids long. The CDR3 region is CASSPGGAGIYNEQFF. CDR3 nucleotide sequence: TGTGCCAGCAGCCCCGGAGGAGCGGGAATTTACAATGAGCAGTTCTTC.

The chain combines TRBV25-1 with TRBJ1-2; TRBD1 matches at 11 bases. Germline V gene sequence: CDR1 MGHDK, CDR2 SYGVNS. This CDR3 contains 15 residues. Trimming removed 4 bases from V and 7 bases from J; junction bases left unmatched: 8. CDR3 sequence (DNA): TGTGCCAGCAGTGGGACCGGGACAGGGGGGAGTGGCTACACCTTC. It translates to CASSGTGTGGSGYTF.

This chain's CDR3 is CASRRTGGLSGELFF. CDR3 nucleotide sequence: TGTGCCAGCAGACGGACAGGGGGCCTTTCCGGGGAGCTGTTTTTT. The V and J genes are TRBV6-1 and TRBJ2-2, with 11 bases matching TRBD1. The CDR3 runs to 15 residues. CDR1 is MNHNS, CDR2 SASEGT, per germline. The J segment lost 6 bases and the V segment lost 6 bases, leaving 6 bases of the junction unmatched.

This chain links TRBV6-5 with TRBJ1-2; 7 bases fit TRBD1. Germline V gene lookup returns CDR1 MNHEY and CDR2 SVGAGI. The CDR3 totals 13 residues. V lost 5 bases and J lost 7; bases outside the gene matches: 7. The CDR3, as DNA: TGTGCCAGCAGTACCGACAGGGTTTCTGGCTACACCTTC. It codes for CASSTDRVSGYTF.

J is TRBJ1-2 and V is TRBV30; D uncertain. CDR1 is GTSNPN, CDR2 SVGIG, per germline (reference sequence). This CDR3 has 12 amino acids. Between the trimmed V and J ends, which lost 5 bases and 4 bases, there was a span of 11 bases. The CDR3 region has the DNA TGTGCCTGGGAAGGACTGCTCTATGGCTACACCTTC. It translates to CAWEGLLYGYTF.

CDR3 loop: CASSLGLAGDLYEQYF. The CDR3 coding sequence is TGCGCCAGCAGCTTGGGACTAGCGGGAGACCTCTACGAGCAGTACTTC. The V and J genes are TRBV5-1 and TRBJ2-7, with TRBD2 matching over 12 bases. CDR1 is SGHRS, CDR2 YFSETQ, per germline. The CDR3 covers 16 residues. J lost 3 bases, V lost 0 bases, and 4 bases had no gene match.

V and J are TRBV4-1 and TRBJ1-2; maybe TRBD1 (6 bases). This CDR3 region has 18 residues. Trimming shortened V by 1 base and J by 6 bases, and 24 bases separated the two germline ends. Germline V gene lookup returns CDR1 MGHRA and CDR2 YSYEKL. CDR3 protein: CASSQVFPSTGLIDGYTF. The CDR3 DNA is TGCGCCAGCAGCCAAGTTTTTCCGTCCACAGGGTTGATTGATGGCTACACCTTC.

The CDR3: CASRDRQGSYNSPLHF. DNA for the CDR3: TGTGCCAGCAGGGACCGACAGGGCTCCTATAATTCACCCCTCCACTTT. The chain joins TRBV2 to TRBJ1-6; the match to TRBD1 covers 7 bases. J was trimmed by 0 bases and V by 6 bases; bases with no gene match: 5. This CDR3 spans 16 amino acids. Germline V gives CDR1 SNHLY, CDR2 FYNNEI.

This clone was recorded a few times. V is TRBV5-1 and J is TRBJ1-2, with 8 bases fitting TRBD1. Germline assignment: CDR1 SGHRS and CDR2 YFSETQ. Trimming took 5 bases from V and 10 from J; bases not matched to a gene: 10. The length of the CDR3 is 13 residues. Written as DNA, the CDR3 is TGCGCCAGCAGACCTACCGGACAGGGAGACTACACCTTC. Encoded protein: CASRPTGQGDYTF.

The J gene is TRBJ2-7, the V gene TRBV21-1; no check of the table's D call, TRBD2, against the DNA was made. TRBV21-1 is a pseudogene. The CDR3 contains 10 residues. CDR3 DNA sequence: TGTGCCAGCAGCCCCCGGGAGCAGTACTTC. Its translation is CASSPREQYF.

The CDR3 DNA is TGTGCCAGCAGTGCGGGACAGGGGACGCCCCAGCATTTT. Translating gives CASSAGQGTPQHF. The chain is built from TRBV2 and TRBJ1-5; TRBD1 aligns across 10 bases. The CDR3 loop spans 13 amino acids. Trimming cost V 4 bases and J 9 bases; bases outside gene matches: 3. CDR1 and CDR2 (germline): SNHLY, FYNNEI.

The rearrangement uses TRBV15 and TRBJ2-1; TRBD1 aligns across 8 bases. There are 15 residues in the CDR3. The germline V gene encodes CDR1 LNHNV and CDR2 YYDKDF (reference sequence). Trimming at V came to 0 bases and at J to 6 bases, leaving 4 bases not matched to a gene. Here the CDR3 DNA reads TGTGCCACCAGCAGAGATGTTGGGACAGGCAATGAGCAGTTCTTC. Its translation is CATSRDVGTGNEQFF.

V gene TRBV5-1 combines with J gene TRBJ2-3; tentative D call: TRBD1 (6 bases). Trimming removed 2 bases from V and 4 bases from J, with 14 bases in between. The CDR3 spans 15 residues. CDR1 and CDR2 from the germline V gene are SGHRS and YFSETQ. The CDR3 DNA sequence: TGCGCCAGCAGCTTTACAGCGGCAGGGGCAGATACGCAGTATTTT. Protein sequence: CASSFTAAGADTQYF.

This clone was seen only once. The CDR3 nucleotides are TGTGCCAGCAGCTTGGGACTAGCGGGAGGCCCCTACGAGCAGTACTTC. This codes for CASSLGLAGGPYEQYF. The rearrangement uses TRBV11-3 and TRBJ2-7, with 15 bases that match TRBD2. The CDR3 extends over 16 amino acids. In germline, CDR1 is SGHNT, CDR2 YENEEA. The ends lost 3 bases at V and 2 bases at J; junction bases unmatched: 2.

The chain employs TRBV7-2 and TRBJ1-5; no clear D gene. Germline values: CDR1 SGHTA, CDR2 FQGNSA. The length of the CDR3 is 17 residues. The V end was cut by 0 bases, the J end by 2 bases, with 14 bases between. The CDR3 spells CASSLAWTSKGNQPQHF. DNA for the CDR3: TGTGCCAGCAGCTTAGCTTGGACTAGTAAGGGCAATCAGCCCCAGCATTTT. Combining the CDR3 with reference TRBV7-2 and TRBJ1-5 gives the whole variable domain GAGVSQSPSNKVTEKGKDVELRCDPISGHTALYWYRQSLGQGLEFLIYFQGNSAPDKSGLPSDRFSAERTGGSVSTLTIQRTQQEDSAVYLCASSLAWTSKGNQPQHFGDGTRLSIL.

The chain combines TRBV4-3 with TRBJ2-2; D may be TRBD2 (6 bases). V was clipped by 0 bases and J by 4 bases, with 15 bases between them. CDR3 length: 17 residues. Germline CDR1 is LGHNA and CDR2 is YSLEER. As DNA, the CDR3 is TGCGCCAGCAGCCAAGATGTGGGGCGGGGCGGCACCGGGGAGCTGTTTTTT. It encodes CASSQDVGRGGTGELFF.

This clone was found a few times. The chain uses TRBV4-1 and TRBJ2-7; 7 bases line up with TRBD2. Germline trimming cut 1 base from V and 0 bases from J; bases unmatched to any gene: 3. The CDR3 is made up of 15 amino acids. Looked up from germline, CDR1 is MGHRA and CDR2 is YSYEKL. In nucleotides, the CDR3 is TGCGCCAGCAGCCAAGGGGCTAGCGGCTCCTACGAGCAGTACTTC. It codes for CASSQGASGSYEQYF.

This clone was found a few times. The V gene is TRBV14, the J gene TRBJ1-1; D is possibly TRBD1 (6 bases). This CDR3 is built from 15 residues. CDR1 and CDR2 from the germline V gene are SGHDN and FVKESK. V was trimmed by 2 bases and J by 5 bases, leaving 15 bases between them. The CDR3 nucleotides read TGTGCCAGCAGCCAATACGAGGACAGTCGGACTGAAGCTTTCTTT. Amino acid sequence: CASSQYEDSRTEAFF. Full variable domain (missing parts from reference TRBV14 and TRBJ1-1): EAGVTQFPSHSVIEKGQTVTLRCDPISGHDNLYWYRRVMGKEIKFLLHFVKESKQDESGMPNNRFLAERTGGTYSTLKVQPAELEDSGVYFCASSQYEDSRTEAFFGQGTRLTVV.

The chain uses TRBV18 and TRBJ2-3; 8 nucleotides align to TRBD1. The trim removed 3 bases at V and 3 bases at J, leaving 8 bases unmatched. The germline V gene encodes CDR1 KGHSH and CDR2 LQKENI. The CDR3 runs to 16 residues. CDR3 DNA sequence: TGTGCCAGCTCACCTCGACAGGGGTTTGGAACAGATACGCAGTATTTT. Its protein product is CASSPRQGFGTDTQYF.